Below, 13 T cell receptor beta chains from the same sample are listed, as sequenced in a study of OX40 agonist ivuxolimab in advanced cancers. The assay was immunoSEQ multiplex PCR, and TCRdb's table has in-frame clones only and misses some. The sample consists of 72,000 or so clones, 87% of them appearing once. The starting material was CD4+ or CD8+ T cells sorted from blood, obtained in a trial of the OX40 agonist ivuxolimab. Receptors were obtained from an adult with an advanced solid tumor such as melanoma, head and neck, liver or kidney cancer.

This chain joins TRBV5-1 and TRBJ2-1, with D unresolved. The CDR3 has 11 amino acids. Germline CDR1 reads SGHRS; CDR2 reads YFSETQ. V lost 0 bases to trimming and J lost 10 bases, with 5 bases between them. The CDR3 sequence is CASSLVGEQFF. The CDR3 nucleotides are TGCGCCAGCAGCTTGGTCGGGGAGCAGTTCTTC.

V is TRBV21-1 and J is TRBJ1-2. TRBV21-1 is marked as a pseudogene. This CDR3 has 16 amino acids. CDR3 loop: CASSKATRPINYGYTF. The CDR3 DNA reads as TGTGCCAGCAGCAAAGCCACTCGGCCTATTAACTATGGCTACACCTTC.

V and J are TRBV4-1 and TRBJ2-1; D not certain. This CDR3 comprises 19 residues. Per germline, CDR1 MGHRA and CDR2 YSYEKL. V dropped 0 bases and J dropped 0 bases, with 18 bases sitting between them. The chain's CDR3 is CASSQDPPPRTSSYNEQFF. As DNA, the CDR3 is TGCGCCAGCAGCCAAGATCCCCCGCCTCGCACCAGCTCCTACAATGAGCAGTTCTTC.

V gene TRBV2 combines with J gene TRBJ2-7, with a possible D match to TRBD2 (5 bases). With 7 bases removed from V and 0 bases from J, the gap between germline ends came to 13 bases. CDR3 length equals 14 residues. Germline V gene lookup returns CDR1 SNHLY and CDR2 FYNNEI. In nucleotides, the CDR3 is TGTGCCAGCACAGCGCGGGCAAACTCCTACGAGCAGTACTTC. Translated, it gives CASTARANSYEQYF.

This chain uses TRBV25-1 with TRBJ1-4; D might be TRBD1 (6 bases). V lost 2 bases to trimming and J lost 6 bases, with 16 bases between them. This CDR3 is 16 amino acids long. Looked up from germline, CDR1 is MGHDK and CDR2 is SYGVNS. The CDR3, as DNA: TGTGCCAGCAGTGAACCAGGGGCCTTCGGGGATGAAAAACTGTTTTTT. Translating it yields CASSEPGAFGDEKLFF.

The rearrangement uses TRBV28 and TRBJ1-5, with D perhaps TRBD1 (6 bases). Germline assignment: CDR1 MDHEN and CDR2 SYDVKM. The CDR3 totals 12 residues. V was clipped by 8 bases and J by 7 bases, with 12 bases between them. The CDR3 bases are TGTGCCAGCTTTGCGGGGGCCCAGCCCCAGCATTTT. This gives the protein CASFAGAQPQHF. The full variable domain, in which reference TRBV28 and TRBJ1-5 provide the parts outside the CDR3, is DVKVTQSSRYLVKRTGEKVFLECVQDMDHENMFWYRQDPGLGLRLIYFSYDVKMKEKGDIPEGYSVSREKKERFSLILESASTNQTSMYLCASFAGAQPQHFGDGTRLSIL.

This chain uses TRBV4-3 with TRBJ2-5; D is possibly TRBD1 or TRBD2 (6 bases each). Trimming shortened V by 0 bases and J by 5 bases, and 19 bases separated the two germline ends. Germline V gives CDR1 LGHNA, CDR2 YSLEER. CDR3 length: 17 residues. The CDR3 region has the DNA TGCGCCAGCAGCCAAGATCTGTCGTCGGGGGCGAGGGAGACCCAGTACTTC. It is translated as CASSQDLSSGARETQYF.

This chain connects TRBV6-5 to TRBJ1-4; D not certain. The CDR3 totals 13 residues. CDR1 is MNHEY and CDR2 is SVGAGI in the germline V gene. The V and J ends lost 5 bases and 7 bases respectively, with 11 bases between them. The CDR3 DNA sequence: TGTGCCAGCAGTCTGCGGCCACTTGAAAAACTGTTTTTT. As protein: CASSLRPLEKLFF.

The rearrangement joins TRBV6-5 to TRBJ2-7, with no clear D. Germline values: CDR1 MNHEY, CDR2 SVGAGI. Trimming took 2 bases from V and 0 from J, leaving 11 bases between them. This CDR3 has 15 amino acids. CDR3 in DNA: TGTGCCAGCAGTTACGAGGCAGGCCCCTCCTACGAGCAGTACTTC. Translating it yields CASSYEAGPSYEQYF.

The CDR3, as DNA: TGTGCCAGCAGTTACTCGTTAGCGGGTGTCACGAATACGCAGTATTTT. This sequence encodes CASSYSLAGVTNTQYF. This chain joins TRBV6-5 and TRBJ2-3; TRBD2 aligns across 7 bases. This CDR3 has 16 residues. V shed 0 bases, J shed 7 bases, and the junction held 10 bases outside the gene matches. The germline V gene has CDR1 MNHEY and CDR2 SVGAGI.

The V call is TRBV6-5, the J call TRBJ1-5; 9 bases map to TRBD1. Unmatched junction bases numbered 6, after V lost 6 bases and J lost 6 bases. Per germline, CDR1 MNHEY and CDR2 SVGAGI. This CDR3 contains 14 residues. CDR3 sequence reads: CASSRQGDGQPQHF. CDR3 DNA: TGTGCCAGCAGCCGACAGGGGGATGGTCAGCCCCAGCATTTT.

The chain carries TRBV5-6 and TRBJ1-6; no definite D call. V dropped 7 bases and J dropped 4 bases, with 18 bases sitting between them. There are 16 residues in the CDR3. Germline V gene data show CDR1 as SGHDT and CDR2 as YYEEEE. Here the CDR3 DNA reads TGTGCCAGCGTTAGCCAGATCGACTTGTATAATTCACCCCTCCACTTT. Translation: CASVSQIDLYNSPLHF. The full variable domain, completed using reference TRBV5-6 and TRBJ1-6, is DAGVTQSPTHLIKTRGQQVTLRCSPKSGHDTVSWYQQALGQGPQFIFQYYEEEERQRGNFPDRFSGHQFPNYSSELNVNALLLGDSALYLCASVSQIDLYNSPLHFGNGTRLTVT.

The chain employs TRBV6-1 and TRBJ1-2; D is undetermined. Trimming left V 4 bases short and J 0 bases short, with 9 bases between. CDR1 and CDR2 from the germline V gene are MNHNS and SASEGT. The CDR3 is 14 residues long. The CDR3 sequence: CASSARGSNYGYTF. The CDR3 bases are TGTGCCAGCAGTGCCCGGGGTTCTAACTATGGCTACACCTTC.